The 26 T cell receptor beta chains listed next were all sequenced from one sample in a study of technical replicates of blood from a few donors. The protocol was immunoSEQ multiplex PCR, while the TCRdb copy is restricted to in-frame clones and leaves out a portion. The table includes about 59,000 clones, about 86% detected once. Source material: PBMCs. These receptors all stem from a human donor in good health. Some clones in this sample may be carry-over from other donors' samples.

CDR3 loop: CASRLANTGELFF. The DNA of the CDR3 is TGTGCCAGTCGACTAGCTAACACCGGGGAGCTGTTTTTT. This rearrangement joins TRBV19 to TRBJ2-2; 7 positions match TRBD2. The ends lost 8 bases at V and 2 bases at J; junction bases unmatched: 2. There are 13 residues in the CDR3. Germline V CDR1 and CDR2: LNHDA, SQIVND (reference sequence).

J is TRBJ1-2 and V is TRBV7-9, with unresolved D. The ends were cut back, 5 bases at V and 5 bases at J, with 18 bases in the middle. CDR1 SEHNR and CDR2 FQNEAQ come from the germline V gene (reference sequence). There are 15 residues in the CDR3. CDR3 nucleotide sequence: TGTGCCAGCAGCCTGGGAGGAGGGAGTCAATATGGCTACACCTTC. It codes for CASSLGGGSQYGYTF.

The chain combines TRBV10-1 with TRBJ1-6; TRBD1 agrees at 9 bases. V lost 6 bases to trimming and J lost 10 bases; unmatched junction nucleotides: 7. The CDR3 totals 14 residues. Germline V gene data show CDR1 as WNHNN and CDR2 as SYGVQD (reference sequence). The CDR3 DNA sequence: TGCGCCAGCAGCGCCAGACAGGGGGGATCACCCCTCCACTTT. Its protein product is CASSARQGGSPLHF.

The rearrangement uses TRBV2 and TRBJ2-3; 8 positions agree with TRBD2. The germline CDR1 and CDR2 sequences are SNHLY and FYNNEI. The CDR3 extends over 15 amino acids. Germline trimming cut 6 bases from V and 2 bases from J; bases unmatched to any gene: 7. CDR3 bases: TGTGCCAGCAGAAGCTTCGGACTAGCCACAGATACGCAGTATTTT. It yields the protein CASRSFGLATDTQYF.

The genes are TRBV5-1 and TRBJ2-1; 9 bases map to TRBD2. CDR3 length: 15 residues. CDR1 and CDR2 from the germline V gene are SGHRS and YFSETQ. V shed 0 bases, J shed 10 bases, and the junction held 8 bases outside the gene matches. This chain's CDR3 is CASSLDIRGGGEQFF. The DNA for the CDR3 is TGCGCCAGCAGCTTGGATATTCGCGGGGGGGGCGAGCAGTTCTTC. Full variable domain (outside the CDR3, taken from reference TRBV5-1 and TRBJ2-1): KAGVTQTPRYLIKTRGQQVTLSCSPISGHRSVSWYQQTPGQGLQFLFEYFSETQRNKGNFPGRFSGRQFSNSRSEMNVSTLELGDSALYLCASSLDIRGGGEQFFGPGTRLTVL.

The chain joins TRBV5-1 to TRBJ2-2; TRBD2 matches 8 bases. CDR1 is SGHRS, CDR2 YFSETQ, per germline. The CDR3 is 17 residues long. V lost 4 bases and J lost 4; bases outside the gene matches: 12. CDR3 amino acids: CASSPPTGGAFTGELFF. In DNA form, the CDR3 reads TGCGCCAGCAGCCCCCCGACGGGGGGGGCATTCACCGGGGAGCTGTTTTTT.

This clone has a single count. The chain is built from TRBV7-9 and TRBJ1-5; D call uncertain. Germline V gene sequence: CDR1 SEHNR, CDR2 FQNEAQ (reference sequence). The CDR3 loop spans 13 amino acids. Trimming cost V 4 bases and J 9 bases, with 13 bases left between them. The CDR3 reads CASSSTTGWPQHF. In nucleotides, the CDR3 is TGTGCCAGCAGCTCCACCACGGGGTGGCCCCAGCATTTT.

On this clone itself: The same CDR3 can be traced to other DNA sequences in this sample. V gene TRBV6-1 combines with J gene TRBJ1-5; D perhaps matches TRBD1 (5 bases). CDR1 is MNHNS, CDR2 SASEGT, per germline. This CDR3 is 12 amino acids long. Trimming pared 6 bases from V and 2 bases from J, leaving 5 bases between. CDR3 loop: CASRQGNQPQHF. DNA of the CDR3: TGTGCCAGCAGACAGGGCAATCAGCCCCAGCATTTT.

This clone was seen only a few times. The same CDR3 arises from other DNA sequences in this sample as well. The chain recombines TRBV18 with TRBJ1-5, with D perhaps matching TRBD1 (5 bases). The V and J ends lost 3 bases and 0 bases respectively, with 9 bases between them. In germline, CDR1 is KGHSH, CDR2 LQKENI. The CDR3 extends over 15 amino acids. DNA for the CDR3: TGTGCCAGCTCACCGGGACTTAATAGCAATCAGCCCCAGCATTTT. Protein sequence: CASSPGLNSNQPQHF.

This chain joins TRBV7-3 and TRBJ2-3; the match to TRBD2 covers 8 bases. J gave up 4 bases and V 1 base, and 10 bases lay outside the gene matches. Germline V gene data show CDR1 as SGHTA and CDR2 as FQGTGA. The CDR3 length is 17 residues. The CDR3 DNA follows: TGTGCCAGCAGCTTAAGGGGGGGAGCGGGGGCAGCAGATACGCAGTATTTT. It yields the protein CASSLRGGAGAADTQYF.

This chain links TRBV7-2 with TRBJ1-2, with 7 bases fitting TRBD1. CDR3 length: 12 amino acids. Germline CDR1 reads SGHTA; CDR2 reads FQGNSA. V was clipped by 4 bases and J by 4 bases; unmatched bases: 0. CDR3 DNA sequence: TGTGCCAGCAGCTGGGACAGCTATGGCTACACCTTC. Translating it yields CASSWDSYGYTF.

The chain's CDR3 is CASSSGTDGNTEAFF. The CDR3, as DNA: TGTGCCAGCAGCTCTGGGACAGACGGGAACACTGAAGCTTTCTTT. V usage is TRBV6-4 and J usage is TRBJ1-1; 7 bases are a match to TRBD1. This CDR3 contains 15 residues. The V gene end was trimmed by 6 bases and the J gene end by 1 base; junction bases not matched to a gene: 8. The V gene's germline CDR1 is MRHNA and CDR2 SNTAGT.

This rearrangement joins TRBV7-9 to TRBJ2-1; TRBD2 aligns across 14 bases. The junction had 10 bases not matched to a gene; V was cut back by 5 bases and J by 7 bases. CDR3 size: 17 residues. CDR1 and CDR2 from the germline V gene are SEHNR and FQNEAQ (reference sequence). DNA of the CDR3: TGTGCCAGCAGCCCCAGACTAGCGGGAGGGAAAGGGAATGAGCAGTTCTTC. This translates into CASSPRLAGGKGNEQFF.

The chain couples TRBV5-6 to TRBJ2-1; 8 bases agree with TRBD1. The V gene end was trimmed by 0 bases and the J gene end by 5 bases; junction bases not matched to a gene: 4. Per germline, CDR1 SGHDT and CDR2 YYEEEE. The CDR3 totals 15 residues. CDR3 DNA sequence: TGTGCCAGCAGCTTGGGACAGGGGTTTCACAATGAGCAGTTCTTC. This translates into CASSLGQGFHNEQFF.

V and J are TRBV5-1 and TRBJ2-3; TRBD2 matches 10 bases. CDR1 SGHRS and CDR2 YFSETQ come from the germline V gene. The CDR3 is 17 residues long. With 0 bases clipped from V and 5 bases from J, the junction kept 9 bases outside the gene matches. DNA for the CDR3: TGCGCCAGCAGCTTGGAGCCTAGCGGGGGCCCTGGAGATACGCAGTATTTT. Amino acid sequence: CASSLEPSGGPGDTQYF.

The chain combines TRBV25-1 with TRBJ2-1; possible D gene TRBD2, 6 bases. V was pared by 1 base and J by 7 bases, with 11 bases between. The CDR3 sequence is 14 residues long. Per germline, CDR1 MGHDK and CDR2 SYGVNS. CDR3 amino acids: CASSEWGVYNEQFF. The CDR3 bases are TGTGCCAGCAGTGAATGGGGGGTGTATAATGAGCAGTTCTTC.

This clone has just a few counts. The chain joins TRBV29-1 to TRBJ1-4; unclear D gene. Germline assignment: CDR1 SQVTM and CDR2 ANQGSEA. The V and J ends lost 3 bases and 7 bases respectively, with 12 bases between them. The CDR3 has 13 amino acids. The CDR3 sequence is CSVEGRMGEKLFF. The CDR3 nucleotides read TGCAGCGTTGAGGGGAGGATGGGTGAAAAACTGTTTTTT.

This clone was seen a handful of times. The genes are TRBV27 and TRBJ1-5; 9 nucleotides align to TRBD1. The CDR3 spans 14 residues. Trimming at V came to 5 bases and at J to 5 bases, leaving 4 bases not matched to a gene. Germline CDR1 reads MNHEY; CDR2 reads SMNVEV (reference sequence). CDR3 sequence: CASSHRGLDQPQHF. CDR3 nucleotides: TGTGCCAGCAGTCACAGGGGGCTGGATCAGCCCCAGCATTTT.

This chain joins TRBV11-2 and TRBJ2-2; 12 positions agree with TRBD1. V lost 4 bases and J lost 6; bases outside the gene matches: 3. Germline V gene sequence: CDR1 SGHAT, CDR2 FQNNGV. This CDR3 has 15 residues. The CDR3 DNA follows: TGTGCCAGCAGCTCGGGACAGGGGGCCGCCGGGGAGCTGTTTTTT. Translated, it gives CASSSGQGAAGELFF.

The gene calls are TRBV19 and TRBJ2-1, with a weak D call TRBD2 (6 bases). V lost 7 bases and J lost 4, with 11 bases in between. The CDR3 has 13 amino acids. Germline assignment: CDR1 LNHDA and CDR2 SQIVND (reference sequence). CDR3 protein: CASTGDAYNEQFF. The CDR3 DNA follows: TGTGCCAGTACGGGGGACGCTTACAATGAGCAGTTCTTC. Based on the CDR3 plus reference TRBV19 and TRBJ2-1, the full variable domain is DGGITQSPKYLFRKEGQNVTLSCEQNLNHDAMYWYRQDPGQGLRLIYYSQIVNDFQKGDIAEGYSVSREKKESFPLTVTSAQKNPTAFYLCASTGDAYNEQFFGPGTRLTVL.

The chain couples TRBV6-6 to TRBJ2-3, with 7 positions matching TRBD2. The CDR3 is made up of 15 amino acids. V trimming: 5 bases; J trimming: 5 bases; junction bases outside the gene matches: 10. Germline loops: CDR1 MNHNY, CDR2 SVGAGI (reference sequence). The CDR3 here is CASSTSRLAIDTQYF. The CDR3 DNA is TGTGCCAGCAGTACCTCCAGACTAGCAATAGATACGCAGTATTTT.

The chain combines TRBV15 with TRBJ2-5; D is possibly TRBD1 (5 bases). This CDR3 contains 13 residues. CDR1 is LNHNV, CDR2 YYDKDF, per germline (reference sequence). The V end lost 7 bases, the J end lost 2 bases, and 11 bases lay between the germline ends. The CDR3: CATTAPGQETQYF. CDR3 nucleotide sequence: TGTGCCACCACCGCCCCAGGGCAAGAGACCCAGTACTTC.

DNA for the CDR3: TGTGCCAGCAGCGTAGCTACGGGGGCCGGGGAGCTGTTTTTT. Its protein is CASSVATGAGELFF. V gene TRBV9 combines with J gene TRBJ2-2; perhaps TRBD2 as D (6 bases). The ends were cut back, 0 bases at V and 6 bases at J, with 9 bases in the middle. The CDR3 runs 14 residues. Germline V gene sequence: CDR1 SGDLS, CDR2 YYNGEE.

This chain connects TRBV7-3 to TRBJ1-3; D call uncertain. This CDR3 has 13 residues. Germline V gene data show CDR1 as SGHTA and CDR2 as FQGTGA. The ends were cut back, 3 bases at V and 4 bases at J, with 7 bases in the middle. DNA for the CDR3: TGTGCCAGCAGCTTGAACGGGGGAAACACCATATATTTT. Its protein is CASSLNGGNTIYF.

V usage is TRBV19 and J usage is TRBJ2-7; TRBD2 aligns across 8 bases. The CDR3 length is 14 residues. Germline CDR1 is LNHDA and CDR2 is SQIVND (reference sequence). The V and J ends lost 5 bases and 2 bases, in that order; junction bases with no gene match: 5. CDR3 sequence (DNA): TGTGCCAGTAGTCCACGGACTAGCCCCTACGAGCAGTACTTC. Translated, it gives CASSPRTSPYEQYF.

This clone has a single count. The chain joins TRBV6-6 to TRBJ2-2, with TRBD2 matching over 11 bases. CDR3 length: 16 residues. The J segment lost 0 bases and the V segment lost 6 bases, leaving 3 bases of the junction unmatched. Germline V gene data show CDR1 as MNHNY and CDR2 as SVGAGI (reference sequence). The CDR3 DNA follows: TGTGCCAGCAGACTAGCGGGGGCCGCGAACACCGGGGAGCTGTTTTTT. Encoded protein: CASRLAGAANTGELFF.